The following is a T cell receptor beta chain sequence with its context. Its specificity is not known. The entry originates in a study of T-cell memory formation after mild COVID-19. Study details: TCR clusters were mostly confined to one donor each.

Barcoded TCR alpha and TCR beta cDNA libraries with UMIs came from 5'RACE using constant-segment primers. TCRdb recomputed calls from the 5' RACE reads with MiXCR, one row per CDR3 protein. The repertoire holds about 560,000 distinct CDR3 sequences, with roughly 21% as singletons. V was shortened by 4 bases and J by 4 bases, with 11 bases between the two germline ends. This CDR3 has 14 amino acids. From germline, CDR1 is MGHRA and CDR2 YSYEKL. General study findings and limits: For contracting clones, CD4+ ones sat mainly in CM and EM, CD8+ in EMRA. Contracting clones from day 15 to 85 showed balanced CD4/CD8; later expanders favored CD4+.

V gene TRBV4-1 combines with J gene TRBJ2-1; no definite D call. This clonotype originated in an adult woman who had mild COVID-19 (a few samples of this study predate the infection). Cell type and time point are not known. The sample taken for sequencing was PBMCs or a T cell subset sorted from them (not recorded which). The DNA of the CDR3 is TGCGCCAGCAGCCTCCTTTTCTCATACAATGAGCAGTTCTTC. Amino acid sequence: CASSLLFSYNEQFF.